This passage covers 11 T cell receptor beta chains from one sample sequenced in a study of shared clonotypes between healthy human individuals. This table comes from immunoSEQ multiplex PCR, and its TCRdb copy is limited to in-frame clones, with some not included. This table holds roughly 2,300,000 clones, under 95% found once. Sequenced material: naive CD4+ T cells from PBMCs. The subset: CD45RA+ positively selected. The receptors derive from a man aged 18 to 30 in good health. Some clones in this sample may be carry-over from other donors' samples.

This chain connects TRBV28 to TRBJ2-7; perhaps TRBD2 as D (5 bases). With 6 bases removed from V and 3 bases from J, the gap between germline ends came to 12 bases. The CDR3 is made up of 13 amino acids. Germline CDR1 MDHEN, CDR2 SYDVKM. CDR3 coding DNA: TGTGCCAGCAGGCTCCCGGGGTTCTACGAGCAGTACTTC. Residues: CASRLPGFYEQYF.

In DNA, the CDR3 is TGTGCCACCTTTCCCCGGAGCTATGGCTACACCTTC. Amino acid sequence: CATFPRSYGYTF. The chain links TRBV28 to TRBJ1-2, with D uncertain. Trimming shortened V by 10 bases and J by 4 bases, and 13 bases separated the two germline ends. CDR1 MDHEN and CDR2 SYDVKM come from the germline V gene. The CDR3 length is 12 residues.

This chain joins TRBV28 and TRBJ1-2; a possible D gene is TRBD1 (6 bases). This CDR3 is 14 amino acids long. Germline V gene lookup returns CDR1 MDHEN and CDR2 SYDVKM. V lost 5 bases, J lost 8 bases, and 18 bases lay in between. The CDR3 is CASSPGGGVGGYTF. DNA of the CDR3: TGTGCCAGCAGTCCCGGAGGGGGAGTGGGAGGCTACACCTTC.

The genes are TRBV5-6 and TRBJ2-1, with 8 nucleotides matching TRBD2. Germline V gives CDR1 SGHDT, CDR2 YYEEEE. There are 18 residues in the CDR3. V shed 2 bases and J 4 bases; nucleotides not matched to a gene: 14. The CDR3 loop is CASSFGAGVSGEYNEQFF. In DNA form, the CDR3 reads TGTGCCAGCAGCTTCGGAGCGGGAGTTTCTGGAGAATACAATGAGCAGTTCTTC.

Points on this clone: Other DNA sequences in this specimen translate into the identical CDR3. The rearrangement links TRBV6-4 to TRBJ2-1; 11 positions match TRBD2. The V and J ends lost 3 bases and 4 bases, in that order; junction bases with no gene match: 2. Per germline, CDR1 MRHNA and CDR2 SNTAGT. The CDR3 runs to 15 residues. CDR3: CASSEGTSGYNEQFF. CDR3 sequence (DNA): TGTGCCAGCAGTGAGGGGACTAGCGGTTACAATGAGCAGTTCTTC.

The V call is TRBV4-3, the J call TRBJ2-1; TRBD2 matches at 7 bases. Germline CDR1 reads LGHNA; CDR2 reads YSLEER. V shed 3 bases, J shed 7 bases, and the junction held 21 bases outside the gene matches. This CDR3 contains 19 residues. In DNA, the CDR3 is TGCGCCAGCAGCCAGGATCCTGCACTAGCGCCAGGAGGTATGAATGAGCAGTTCTTC. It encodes CASSQDPALAPGGMNEQFF.

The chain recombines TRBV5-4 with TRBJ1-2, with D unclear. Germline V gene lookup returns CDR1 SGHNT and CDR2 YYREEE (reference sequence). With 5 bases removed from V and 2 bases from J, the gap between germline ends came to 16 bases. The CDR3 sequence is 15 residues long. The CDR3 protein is CASRTGNPTNYGYTF. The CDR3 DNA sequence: TGTGCCAGCAGAACCGGAAATCCCACGAACTATGGCTACACCTTC.

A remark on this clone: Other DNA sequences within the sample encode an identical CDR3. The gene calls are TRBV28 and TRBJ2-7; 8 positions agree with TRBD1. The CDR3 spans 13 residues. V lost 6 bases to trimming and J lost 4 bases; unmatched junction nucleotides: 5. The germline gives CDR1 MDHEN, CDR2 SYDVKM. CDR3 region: CASSPGGPYEQYF. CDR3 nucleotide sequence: TGTGCCAGCAGCCCAGGGGGCCCGTACGAGCAGTACTTC.

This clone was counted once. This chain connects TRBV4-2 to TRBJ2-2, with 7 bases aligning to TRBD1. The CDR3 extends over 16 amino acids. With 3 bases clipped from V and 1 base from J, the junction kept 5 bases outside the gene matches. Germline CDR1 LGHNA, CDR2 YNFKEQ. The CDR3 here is CASSQERTGNTGELFF. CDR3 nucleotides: TGTGCCAGCAGCCAGGAGCGGACAGGGAACACCGGGGAGCTGTTTTTT.

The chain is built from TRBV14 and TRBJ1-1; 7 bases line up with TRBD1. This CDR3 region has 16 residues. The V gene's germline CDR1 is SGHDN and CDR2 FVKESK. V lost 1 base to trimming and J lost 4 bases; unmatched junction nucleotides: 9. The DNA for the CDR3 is TGTGCCAGCAGCCAAGGCCCGACAGGGAGGAGCACTGAAGCTTTCTTT. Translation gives CASSQGPTGRSTEAFF.

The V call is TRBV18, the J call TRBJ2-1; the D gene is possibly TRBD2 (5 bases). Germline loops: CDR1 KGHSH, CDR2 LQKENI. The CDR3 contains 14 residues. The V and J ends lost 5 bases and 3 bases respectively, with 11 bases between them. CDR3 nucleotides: TGTGCCAGCTCAGTGCTCCGGGACTACAATGAGCAGTTCTTC. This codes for CASSVLRDYNEQFF.